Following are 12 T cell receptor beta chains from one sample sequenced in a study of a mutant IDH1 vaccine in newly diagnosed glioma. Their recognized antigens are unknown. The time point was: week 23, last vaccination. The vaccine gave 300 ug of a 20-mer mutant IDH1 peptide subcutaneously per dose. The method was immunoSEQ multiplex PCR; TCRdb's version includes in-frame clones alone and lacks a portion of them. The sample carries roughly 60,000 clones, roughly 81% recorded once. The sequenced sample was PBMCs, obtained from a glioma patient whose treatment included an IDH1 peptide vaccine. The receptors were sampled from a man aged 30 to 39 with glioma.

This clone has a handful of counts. Written as DNA, the CDR3 is TGTGCCAGCAGTTCCCGACAGGGGTCGTTACTCAGCAATCAGCCCCAGCATTTT. This sequence encodes CASSSRQGSLLSNQPQHF. The chain is built from TRBV27 and TRBJ1-5, with 8 bases fitting TRBD1. V was pared by 4 bases and J by 1 base, with 12 bases of the junction left unmatched. The CDR3 totals 18 residues. Germline V gene data show CDR1 as MNHEY and CDR2 as SMNVEV (reference sequence).

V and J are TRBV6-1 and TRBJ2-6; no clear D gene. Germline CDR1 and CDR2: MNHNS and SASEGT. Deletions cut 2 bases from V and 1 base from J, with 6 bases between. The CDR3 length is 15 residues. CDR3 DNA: TGTGCCAGCAGTGAACCAGGATCTGGGGCCAACGTCCTGACTTTC. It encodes CASSEPGSGANVLTF.

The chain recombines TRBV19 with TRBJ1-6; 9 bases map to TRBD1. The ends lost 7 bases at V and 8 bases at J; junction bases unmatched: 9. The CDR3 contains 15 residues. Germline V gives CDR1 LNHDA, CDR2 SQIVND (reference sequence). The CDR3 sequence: CASTPTGGLHSPLHF. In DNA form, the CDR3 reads TGTGCCAGTACCCCCACAGGGGGCCTCCATTCACCCCTCCACTTT.

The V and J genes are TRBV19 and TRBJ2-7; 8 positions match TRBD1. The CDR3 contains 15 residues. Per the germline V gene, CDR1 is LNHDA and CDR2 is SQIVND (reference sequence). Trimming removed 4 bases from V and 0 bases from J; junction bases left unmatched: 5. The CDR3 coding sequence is TGTGCCAGTAGTAGCTCTGGACAGGGCTCCTACGAGCAGTACTTC. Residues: CASSSSGQGSYEQYF.

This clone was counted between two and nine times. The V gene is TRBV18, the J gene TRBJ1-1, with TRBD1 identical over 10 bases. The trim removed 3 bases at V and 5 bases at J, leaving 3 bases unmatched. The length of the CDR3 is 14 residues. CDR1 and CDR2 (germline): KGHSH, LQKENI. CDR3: CASSPDRGSTEAFF. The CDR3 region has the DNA TGTGCCAGCTCACCGGACAGGGGGAGTACTGAAGCTTTCTTT.

For the CDR3, the DNA is TGTGCCTCTCCGGGACAGGCTAATGGCTACACCTTC. It yields the protein CASPGQANGYTF. This sequence joins TRBV30 and TRBJ1-2; 8 bases fit TRBD1. V shed 7 bases, J shed 6 bases, and the junction held 7 bases outside the gene matches. The CDR3 consists of 12 residues. Per germline, CDR1 GTSNPN and CDR2 SVGIG (reference sequence).

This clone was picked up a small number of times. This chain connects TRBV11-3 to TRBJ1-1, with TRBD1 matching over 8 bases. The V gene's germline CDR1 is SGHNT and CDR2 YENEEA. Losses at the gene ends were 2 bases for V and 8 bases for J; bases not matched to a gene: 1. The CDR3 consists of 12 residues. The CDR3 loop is CASSLRTGEAFF. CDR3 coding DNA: TGTGCCAGCAGCTTACGGACAGGGGAAGCTTTCTTT.

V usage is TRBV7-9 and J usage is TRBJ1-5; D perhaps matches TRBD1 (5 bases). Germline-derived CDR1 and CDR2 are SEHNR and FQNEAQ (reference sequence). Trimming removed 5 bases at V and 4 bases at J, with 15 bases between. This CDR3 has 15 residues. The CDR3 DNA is TGTGCCAGCAGCCCCTATCGGGGCGAGAATCAGCCCCAGCATTTT. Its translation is CASSPYRGENQPQHF.

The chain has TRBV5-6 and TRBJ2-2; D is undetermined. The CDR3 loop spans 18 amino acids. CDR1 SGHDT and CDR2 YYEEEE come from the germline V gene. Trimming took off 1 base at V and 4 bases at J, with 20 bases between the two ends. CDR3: CASSLLSLYKGTTGELFF. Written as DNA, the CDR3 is TGTGCCAGCAGCTTGCTATCTCTGTATAAGGGAACCACCGGGGAGCTGTTTTTT. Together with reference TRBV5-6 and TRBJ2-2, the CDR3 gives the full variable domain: DAGVTQSPTHLIKTRGQQVTLRCSPKSGHDTVSWYQQALGQGPQFIFQYYEEEERQRGNFPDRFSGHQFPNYSSELNVNALLLGDSALYLCASSLLSLYKGTTGELFFGEGSRLTVL.

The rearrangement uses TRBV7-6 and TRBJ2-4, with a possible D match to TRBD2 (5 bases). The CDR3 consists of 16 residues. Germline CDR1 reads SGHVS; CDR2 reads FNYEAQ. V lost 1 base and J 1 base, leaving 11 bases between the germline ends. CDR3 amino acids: CASSLVGREAKNIQYF. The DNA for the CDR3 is TGTGCCAGCAGCTTAGTAGGGAGAGAGGCCAAAAACATTCAGTACTTC.

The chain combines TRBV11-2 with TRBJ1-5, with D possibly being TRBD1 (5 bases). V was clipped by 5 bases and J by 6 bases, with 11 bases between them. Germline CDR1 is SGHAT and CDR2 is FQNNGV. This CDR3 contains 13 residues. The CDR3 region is CASSPSGFQPQHF. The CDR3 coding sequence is TGTGCCAGCAGCCCATCAGGGTTTCAGCCCCAGCATTTT.

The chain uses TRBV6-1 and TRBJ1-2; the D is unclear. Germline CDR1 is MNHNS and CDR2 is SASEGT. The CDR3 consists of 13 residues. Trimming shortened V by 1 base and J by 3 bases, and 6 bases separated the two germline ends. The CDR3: CASSEGGDYGYTF. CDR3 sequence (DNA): TGTGCCAGCAGTGAAGGGGGAGACTATGGCTACACCTTC.